Listed here are 9 T cell receptor beta chains from one sample, sequenced in a study of post-analysis software for immune sequencing data. General study results and limits: Four to six TRBV segments were more frequent in patients than controls; TRBV5-6, TRBV5-1 and TRBV20-1 belonged to this group.

These receptors' targets are unknown. Unique molecular identifiers were built into the TCR beta cDNA libraries. TCRdb re-called the PCR reads with MiXCR, one entry per CDR3 protein. The table includes 450,000 or so distinct CDR3 sequences, roughly 45% detected once. Input material: blood. The origin of the receptors is a girl aged 5 to 17 with multiple sclerosis.

The chain uses TRBV12-3 or TRBV12-4 and TRBJ2-1; 7 positions match TRBD2. The junction had 18 bases not matched to a gene; V was cut back by 1 base and J by 0 bases. The CDR3 is 21 residues long. This CDR3 is CASSLVSREDKLKSSYNEQFF. The CDR3 nucleotides are TGTGCCAGCAGTTTAGTGTCTCGGGAGGACAAACTAAAGAGCTCCTACAATGAGCAGTTCTTC.

There are a few counts of this clonotype. V gene TRBV6-1 combines with J gene TRBJ2-7; 10 nucleotides align to TRBD2. The CDR3 length is 20 residues. V lost 8 bases and J lost 0; bases outside the gene matches: 22. Germline V gives CDR1 MNHNS, CDR2 SASEGT. CDR3 DNA: TGTGCCAGCTCCCACCTGGGGAGGACTAGCGGCTCGAGTGGCTCCTACGAGCAGTACTTC. This encodes CASSHLGRTSGSSGSYEQYF.

Remarks on this clonotype: A clone one base away is much larger, so this may be a read error. V is TRBV15 and J is TRBJ1-1; D ambiguous. Trimming took 11 bases from V and 3 from J, leaving 19 bases between them. This CDR3 contains 14 residues. In germline, CDR1 is LNHNV, CDR2 YYDKDF (reference sequence). CDR3 residues: CAANYGNLDTEAFF. CDR3 bases: TGTGCCGCCAACTACGGGAATTTGGACACTGAAGCTTTCTTT.

This clonotype was seen many times. The chain recombines TRBV29-1 with TRBJ2-7; D call uncertain. The CDR3 runs 14 residues. Trimming shortened V by 2 bases and J by 3 bases, and 14 bases separated the two germline ends. Per the germline V gene, CDR1 is SQVTM and CDR2 is ANQGSEA. The CDR3 region is CSVERQRMDYEQYF. The CDR3 DNA reads TGCAGCGTTGAAAGGCAGCGAATGGACTACGAGCAGTACTTC.

This clonotype was counted between two and nine times. The V call is TRBV6-2 or TRBV6-3, the J call TRBJ1-2; D gene unclear. Trimming took 7 bases from V and 4 from J, leaving 13 bases between them. Per the germline V gene, CDR1 is MNHEY and CDR2 is SVGEGT. This CDR3 is 13 amino acids long. This CDR3 reads CASTKRGFYGYTF. CDR3 DNA sequence: TGTGCCAGCACCAAACGGGGTTTCTATGGCTACACCTTC.

As for this clonotype: A much larger clone is a single base away; this may be a read error. J is TRBJ2-5 and V is TRBV25-1; D remains unclear. The J call is doubtful: the DNA matches TRBJ2-1 better. The germline CDR1 and CDR2 sequences are MGHDK and SYGVNS. This CDR3 region has 14 residues. Here the CDR3 DNA reads TGTGCCAGCAGTGAATATTCACTAACGGAGACCCAGTTCTTC. Translated: CASSEYSLTETQFF.

The V and J genes are TRBV10-3 and TRBJ1-1, with 11 bases identical to TRBD1. Germline loops: CDR1 ENHRY, CDR2 SYGVKD. The CDR3 spans 12 residues. Losses at the gene ends were 10 bases for V and 5 bases for J; bases not matched to a gene: 3. The CDR3 here is CASGQGATEAFF. The CDR3 DNA sequence: TGTGCCAGCGGACAGGGGGCAACTGAAGCTTTCTTT.

This clonotype has a handful of counts. In DNA form, the CDR3 reads TGTGCCAGCAGTTACAGCACTAGCGGGGACCAAGAGACCCAGTACTTC. Translated, it gives CASSYSTSGDQETQYF. The V gene is TRBV6-5, the J gene TRBJ2-5, with 10 positions matching TRBD2. The CDR3 is made up of 16 amino acids. The J segment lost 0 bases and the V segment lost 2 bases, leaving 3 bases of the junction unmatched. Germline lookup yields CDR1 MNHEY and CDR2 SVGAGI.

This clonotype was seen only a few times. V is TRBV7-2 and J is TRBJ1-4, with D unclear. CDR3 length: 16 amino acids. CDR1 SGHTA and CDR2 FQGNSA come from the germline V gene. The V and J ends lost 2 bases and 5 bases respectively, with 15 bases between them. The CDR3 region has the DNA TGTGCCAGCAGCTTACCCCGCTTGGACCAGAATGAAAAACTGTTTTTT. This encodes CASSLPRLDQNEKLFF.